Listed below are T cell receptor beta chains from one sample, sequenced in a study of blood T cell repertoires in COVID-19. Data came from immunoSEQ multiplex PCR; TCRdb stores just in-frame clones and leaves some out. The table shows about 59,000 clones, with over 75% occurring only once. Sequenced sample: peripheral blood. The receptors come from a man aged 55 to 70 with active or convalescent COVID-19. Each CDR3 is given with its conserved first and last residue. The D gene is left open where the match is weak. Some rows mark clone size as missing; the rest say once, few, many or name a class of expanded clone.

once,TRBD1,12,TRBJ2-2,TRBV5-1,TGCGCCAGCAGGGGACAGCCCGGGGAGCTGTTTTTT,CASRGQPGELFF
-,TRBD1,15,TRBJ2-1,TRBV18,TGTGCCAGCTCACCTACCGGGACAGACAACAATGAGCAGTTCTTC,CASSPTGTDNNEQFF
-,TRBD1,14,TRBJ1-1,TRBV19,TGTGCCAGTAGTGTGGACAGGGGTGGGTCTGAAGCTTTCTTT,CASSVDRGGSEAFF
-,-,15,TRBJ2-2,TRBV6-1,TGTGCCAGCAGTGAACGGGTACCGATCACCGGGGAGCTGTTTTTT,CASSERVPITGELFF
-,-,15,TRBJ2-4,TRBV28,TGTGCCAGCAGTTTCGGGGAAGGCTTAAAAAACATTCAGTACTTC,CASSFGEGLKNIQYF
-,TRBD1,17,TRBJ1-5,TRBV4-1,TGCGCCAGCAGCCTCACCCAGGGGGACAGTAGGAATCAGCCCCAGCATTTT,CASSLTQGDSRNQPQHF
once,-,14,TRBJ2-7,TRBV11-2,TGTGCCAGCAGCCCCGGAGGGACAGTCTACGAGCAGTACTTC,CASSPGGTVYEQYF
-,-,15,TRBJ1-5,TRBV21-1,TGTGCCAGCAGCAGAAGGAGAGGACAGGTAGAGCCCCAGCATTTT,CASSRRRGQVEPQHF
-,-,13,TRBJ1-2,TRBV30,TGTGCCTGGAGTCCGGAGATTGAGTATGGCTACACCTTC,CAWSPEIEYGYTF
-,TRBD2,15,TRBJ2-7,TRBV4-3,TGCGCCAGCAGCCAAGAGGAGGTAGCGGGGTACGAGCAGTACTTC,CASSQEEVAGYEQYF
-,TRBD2,14,TRBJ2-3,TRBV12-5,TGTGCTAGTGGGAATAGCGGGGGGGGAGATACGCAGTATTTT,CASGNSGGGDTQYF
-,TRBD1,14,TRBJ2-7,TRBV2,TGTGCCAGCAGTAGGACAGGCCCGATCTACGAGCAGTACTTC,CASSRTGPIYEQYF
-,TRBD1,14,TRBJ2-7,TRBV6-5,TGTGCCAGCAGGTACAGGGGGCAATCCTACGAGCAGTACTTC,CASRYRGQSYEQYF
-,TRBD1,16,TRBJ1-6,TRBV6-1,TGTGCCAGCAGTGAAGTGTCTGGGACAGGAGATCCACCCCTCCACTTT,CASSEVSGTGDPPLHF
-,TRBD1,16,TRBJ2-7,TRBV7-9,TGTGCCAGCAGCTTACGGACAGGGGGACAAGTCTACGAGCAGTACTTC,CASSLRTGGQVYEQYF
few,-,18,TRBJ2-6,TRBV21-1,TGTGCCAGCAGCCCCCAGGAGGGGCCCTACTCTGGGGCCAACGTCCTGACTTTC,CASSPQEGPYSGANVLTF
-,TRBD2,14,TRBJ2-7,TRBV7-2,TGTGCCAGCAGCCGGGGGGGGTTCGTCTACGAGCAGTACTTC,CASSRGGFVYEQYF
-,-,15,TRBJ1-1,TRBV21-1,TGTGCCAGCAGCTTCTCCGGGACAGAGAACACTGAAGCTTTCTTT,CASSFSGTENTEAFF
-,-,17,TRBJ1-2,TRBV19,TGTGCCAGTAGTATTCGAGGGCTAAGTCTCCCAAACTATGGCTACACCTTC,CASSIRGLSLPNYGYTF